This TCR beta chain is drawn from a study of control samples from healthy donors and cancer patients. The CDR3 loop spans 16 amino acids. CDR1 and CDR2 from the germline V gene are MNHEY and SMNVEV (reference sequence). V lost 1 base to trimming and J lost 4 bases, with 11 bases between them. Using immunoSEQ multiplex PCR, the repertoire was profiled, and TCRdb retains in-frame clones only, with some absent. The sample has 150,000 or so clones, roughly 92% seen once. The origin of this receptor is a man younger than 35 in good health. Sequenced material: blood. The chain recombines TRBV27 with TRBJ1-6; D remains ambiguous. This CDR3 reads CASSLLANSYNSPLHF. The DNA for the CDR3 is TGTGCCAGCAGTTTATTGGCGAACTCATATAATTCACCCCTCCACTTT.